This T cell receptor beta chain was sequenced in a study of cytomegalovirus exposure and HLA in healthy donors. Primers included in the PCR were 60 Vbeta and 13 Jbeta primers. The method was immunoSEQ multiplex PCR; TCRdb's version includes in-frame clones alone and lacks a portion of them. The table records tens of thousands of clones, about 65% of them present only once. General observations from the study: Common viral pathogens (according to a later analysis) appeared linked to several of the most significant clusters.

Germline CDR1 and CDR2: SEHNR and FQNEAQ (reference sequence). The CDR3 totals 13 residues. V lost 7 bases to trimming and J lost 0 bases, with 10 bases between them. As regards this clone: Its antigen is not identified.

The receptor was isolated from a man aged 50-60 years in good health and CMV-seropositive. The J gene is TRBJ2-7, the V gene TRBV7-9, with D unresolved. The sequenced sample consisted of PBMCs. Here the CDR3 DNA reads TGTGCCAGCACCCATCTAGACTCCTACGAGCAGTACTTC. It specifies CASTHLDSYEQYF. Looking up the rest from reference TRBV7-9 and TRBJ2-7 gives the full variable domain: DTGVSQNPRHKITKRGQNVTFRCDPISEHNRLYWYRQTLGQGPEFLTYFQNEAQLEKSRLLSDRFSAERPKGSFSTLEIQRTEQGDSAMYLCASTHLDSYEQYFGPGTRLTVT.